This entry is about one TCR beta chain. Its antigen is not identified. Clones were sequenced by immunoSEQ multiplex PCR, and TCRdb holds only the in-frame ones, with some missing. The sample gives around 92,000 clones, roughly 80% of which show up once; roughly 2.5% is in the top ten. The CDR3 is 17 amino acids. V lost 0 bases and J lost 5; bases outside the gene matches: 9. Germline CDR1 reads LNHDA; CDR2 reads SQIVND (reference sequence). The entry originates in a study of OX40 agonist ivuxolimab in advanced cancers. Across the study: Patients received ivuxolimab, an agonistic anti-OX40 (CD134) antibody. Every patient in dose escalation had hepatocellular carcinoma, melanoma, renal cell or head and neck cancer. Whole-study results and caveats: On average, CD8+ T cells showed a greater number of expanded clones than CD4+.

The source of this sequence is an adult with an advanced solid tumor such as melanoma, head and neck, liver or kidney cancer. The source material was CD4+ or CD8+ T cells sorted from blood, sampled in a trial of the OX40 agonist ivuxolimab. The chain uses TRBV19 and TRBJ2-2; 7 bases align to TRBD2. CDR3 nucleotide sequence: TGTGCCAGTAGTATAGAGGGTAGTCGGGGAGGGACCGGGGAGCTGTTTTTT. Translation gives CASSIEGSRGGTGELFF.